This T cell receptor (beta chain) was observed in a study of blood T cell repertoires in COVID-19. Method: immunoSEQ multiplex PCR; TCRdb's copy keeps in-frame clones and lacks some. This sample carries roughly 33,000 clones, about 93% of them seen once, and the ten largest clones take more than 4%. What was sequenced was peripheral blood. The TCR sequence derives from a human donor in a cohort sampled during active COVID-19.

The CDR3 region is CASSIGRGSEKLFF. The CDR3 DNA reads TGTGCCAGTAGTATAGGGAGAGGGAGCGAAAAACTGTTTTTT. The chain has TRBV19 and TRBJ1-4; D is undetermined. CDR1 is LNHDA and CDR2 is SQIVND in the germline V gene (reference sequence). The CDR3 length is 14 residues. The germline V and J ends were trimmed by 1 base and 8 bases, with 11 bases remaining between them.